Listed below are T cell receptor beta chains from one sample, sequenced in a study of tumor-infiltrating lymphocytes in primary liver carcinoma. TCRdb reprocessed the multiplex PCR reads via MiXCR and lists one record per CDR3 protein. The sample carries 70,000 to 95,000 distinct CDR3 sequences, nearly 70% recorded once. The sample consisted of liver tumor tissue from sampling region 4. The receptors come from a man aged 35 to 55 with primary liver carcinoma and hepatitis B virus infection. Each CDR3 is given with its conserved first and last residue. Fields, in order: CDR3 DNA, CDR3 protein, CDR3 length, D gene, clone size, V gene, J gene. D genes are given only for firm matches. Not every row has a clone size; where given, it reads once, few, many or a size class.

TGCAGTGTCGGGGAGAATGCTGAAGCTTTCTTT	CSVGENAEAFF	11	.	once	TRBV29-1	TRBJ1-1
TGTGCCAGCAGCTTTCGACTAGCGGGTGATTTCTATGAGCAATTCTTC	CASSFRLAGDFYEQFF	16	TRBD2	.	TRBV11-2	TRBJ2-1
TGCAGCGTTGGGGGGCCCACTAGTGATCTGGGCAATAAGCAGTTCTTC	CSVGGPTSDLGNKQFF	16	.	.	TRBV29-1	TRBJ2-1
TGCGCCAGCAGTGAGTCAAGGAACCATGGCTACACCTTC	CASSESRNHGYTF	13	.	.	TRBV10-1	TRBJ1-2
TGTGCCAGCAGCCTGATGCGGGAGCAGTTCTTC	CASSLMREQFF	11	.	once	TRBV5-6	TRBJ2-1
TGTGCCAGCAACTCGCCGGGTGGCGAGACTGAAGCTTTCTTT	CASNSPGGETEAFF	14	.	.	TRBV7-9	TRBJ1-1
TGTGCCAGCAGCTTATCCCGGGATTGGCAAAATGAAAAACTGTTTTTT	CASSLSRDWQNEKLFF	16	.	medium-sized	TRBV7-8	TRBJ1-4
TGTGCCGGCAGCACCGGACGACTTCCCGAGCCCCAGCATTTT	CAGSTGRLPEPQHF	14	.	.	TRBV11-2	TRBJ1-5
TGTGCCAGCTGCTTATCGTGGGGAGGAGGGGCCAACGTCCTGACTTTC	CASCLSWGGGANVLTF	16	.	.	TRBV11-2	TRBJ2-6
TGTGCCAGCAGCTTTGGGACCGGGGACTATGGCTACACCTTC	CASSFGTGDYGYTF	14	.	few	TRBV11-2	TRBJ1-2
TGCGCCAGCAGCTTGGACATAGGCGCCTACAATGAGCAGTTCTTC	CASSLDIGAYNEQFF	15	.	.	TRBV5-1	TRBJ2-1
TGTGCCAGCAGTGTCGAAAACTGGGGGTGGGGGGAGCTGTCTTTT	CASSVENWGWGELSF	15	.	.	TRBV2	TRBJ2-2
TGTGTCGTCGGGGGACAGCAGCATTTCTACGAACAGTACTTC	CVVGGQQHFYEQYF	14	.	.	TRBV6-6	TRBJ2-7
TGTGCCAGCAGGTTATTGACTAGCGGGATGTACGAGCAGTACTTC	CASRLLTSGMYEQYF	15	TRBD2	.	TRBV12-3/TRBV12-4	TRBJ2-7
TGCGCCAGCAGCCAAGTTGAACTTCTAGAGACCCAGTACTTC	CASSQVELLETQYF	14	.	many	TRBV4-1	TRBJ2-5
TGTGCCAGCAGCTTAGCGGCACTAGCGGGAATCGGGGAGCTGGTTTTT	CASSLAALAGIGELVF	16	TRBD2	.	TRBV11-2	TRBJ2-2
.	CASSLVGGGSYEQYF	15	.	.	TRBV11-2	TRBJ2-7
TGTGCCAGCAGTAACGGGCTGTACGAGCAGTACTTC	CASSNGLYEQYF	12	.	many	TRBV6-5	TRBJ2-7
TGTGCCAGCAGTGAAGCGCGGTTGGGCGGGAACTATGGATACACCTTC	CASSEARLGGNYGYTF	16	.	.	TRBV6-1	TRBJ1-2
TGTGCCAGCAGCCTCCGACAGGGTCCTTACTTCTGCGAGCAGTACTTC	CASSLRQGPYFCEQYF	16	TRBD1	.	TRBV11-3	TRBJ2-7